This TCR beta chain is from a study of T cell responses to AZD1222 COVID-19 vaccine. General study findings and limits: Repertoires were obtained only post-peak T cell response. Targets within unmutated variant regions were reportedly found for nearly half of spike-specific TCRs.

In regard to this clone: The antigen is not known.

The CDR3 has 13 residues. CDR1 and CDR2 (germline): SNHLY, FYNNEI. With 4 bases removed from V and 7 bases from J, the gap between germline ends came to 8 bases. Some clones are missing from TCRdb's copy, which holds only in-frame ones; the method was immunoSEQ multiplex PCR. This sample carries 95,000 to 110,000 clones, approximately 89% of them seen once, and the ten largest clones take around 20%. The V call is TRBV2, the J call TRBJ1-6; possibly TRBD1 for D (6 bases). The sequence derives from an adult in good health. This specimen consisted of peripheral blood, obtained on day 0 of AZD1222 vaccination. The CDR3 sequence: CASSGDKNSPLHF. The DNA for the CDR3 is TGTGCCAGCAGTGGGGACAAGAATTCACCCCTCCACTTT.